A selection of T cell receptor beta chains follows, all from one sample in a study of cytomegalovirus exposure and HLA in healthy donors. The method was immunoSEQ multiplex PCR; TCRdb's version includes in-frame clones alone and lacks a portion of them. The profile shows about 160,000 clones, almost 80% of them singletons. The source material was PBMCs. Receptors were obtained from a woman between 45 and 65 years old in good health and CMV-seropositive. Both conserved end residues are part of each CDR3. A D gene is named only where the DNA matches it firmly. Some rows mark clone size as missing; the rest say once, few, many or name a class of expanded clone.

j_call: TRBJ2-3
d_call: TRBD2
v_call: TRBV7-2
clone_size: NA
cdr3_aa: CASSLAGGTDTQYF
cdr3_nt: TGTGCCAGCAGTCTAGCGGGAGGCACAGATACGCAGTATTTT

j_call: TRBJ2-3
d_call: TRBD2
v_call: TRBV9
clone_size: NA
cdr3_aa: CASSPGPSGGASTDTQYF
cdr3_nt: TGTGCCAGCAGCCCAGGGCCTAGCGGGGGGGCCAGTACAGATACGCAGTATTTT

j_call: TRBJ2-4
d_call: NA
v_call: TRBV7-2
clone_size: NA
cdr3_aa: CASSLGRGVGGIQYF
cdr3_nt: TGTGCCAGCAGCTTAGGGCGCGGGGTGGGTGGCATTCAGTACTTC

j_call: TRBJ2-7
d_call: TRBD1
v_call: TRBV27
clone_size: NA
cdr3_aa: CASSLYRGSPYEQYF
cdr3_nt: TGTGCCAGCAGTCTATACAGGGGTTCTCCTTACGAGCAGTACTTC

j_call: TRBJ2-7
d_call: NA
v_call: TRBV7-2
clone_size: NA
cdr3_aa: CASSPGQGNHYEQYF
cdr3_nt: TGTGCCAGCAGCCCCGGGCAGGGGAATCACTACGAGCAGTACTTC

j_call: TRBJ1-3
d_call: NA
v_call: TRBV30
clone_size: NA
cdr3_aa: CAWGSRGNTIYF
cdr3_nt: TGTGCCTGGGGGAGTAGGGGAAACACCATATATTTT

j_call: TRBJ1-5
d_call: NA
v_call: TRBV4-1
clone_size: once
cdr3_aa: CASSQDIGNQPQHF
cdr3_nt: TGCGCCAGCAGCCAAGACATAGGCAATCAGCCCCAGCATTTT

j_call: TRBJ2-7
d_call: TRBD1
v_call: TRBV5-1
clone_size: NA
cdr3_aa: CASSWSGQDYEQYF
cdr3_nt: TGCGCCAGCAGCTGGTCGGGACAGGACTACGAGCAGTACTTC

j_call: TRBJ2-7
d_call: NA
v_call: TRBV11-2
clone_size: once
cdr3_aa: CASSLDLRGIEQYF
cdr3_nt: TGTGCCAGCAGCTTAGATCTGAGAGGGATCGAGCAGTACTTC

j_call: TRBJ1-2
d_call: TRBD1
v_call: TRBV5-1
clone_size: once
cdr3_aa: CASSVDTGGYGYTF
cdr3_nt: TGCGCCAGCAGCGTAGACACAGGGGGCTATGGCTACACCTTC

j_call: TRBJ1-4
d_call: NA
v_call: TRBV27
clone_size: NA
cdr3_aa: CASSPIPTGFNEKLFF
cdr3_nt: TGTGCCAGCAGTCCTATCCCCACAGGGTTTAATGAAAAACTGTTTTTT

j_call: TRBJ1-5
d_call: NA
v_call: TRBV28
clone_size: NA
cdr3_aa: CASTLGVSNQPQHF
cdr3_nt: TGTGCCAGCACCCTAGGGGTTAGCAATCAGCCCCAGCATTTT

j_call: TRBJ1-2
d_call: NA
v_call: TRBV27
clone_size: once
cdr3_aa: CASSFGSTYGYTF
cdr3_nt: TGTGCCAGCAGTTTCGGGTCAACCTATGGCTACACCTTC

j_call: TRBJ2-7
d_call: NA
v_call: TRBV7-9
clone_size: NA
cdr3_aa: CASSLVSRPYEQYF
cdr3_nt: TGTGCCAGCAGCTTAGTGTCTAGACCTTACGAGCAGTACTTC

j_call: TRBJ2-1
d_call: TRBD2
v_call: TRBV5-1
clone_size: NA
cdr3_aa: CASSNGGTGNEQFF
cdr3_nt: TGCGCCAGCAGCAACGGGGGGACGGGAAATGAGCAGTTCTTC

j_call: TRBJ1-6
d_call: NA
v_call: TRBV6-5
clone_size: NA
cdr3_aa: CASSPQRLWPLHF
cdr3_nt: TGTGCCAGCAGCCCCCAGAGACTGTGGCCCCTCCACTTT

j_call: TRBJ2-7
d_call: NA
v_call: TRBV9
clone_size: NA
cdr3_aa: CASSLTDSATYEQYF
cdr3_nt: TGTGCCAGCAGCCTAACGGACTCAGCCACCTACGAGCAGTACTTC

j_call: TRBJ1-1
d_call: NA
v_call: TRBV4-1
clone_size: NA
cdr3_aa: CASSQDPPLLNTEAFF
cdr3_nt: TGCGCCAGCAGCCAAGATCCCCCACTACTTAACACTGAAGCTTTCTTT

j_call: TRBJ2-5
d_call: NA
v_call: TRBV5-1
clone_size: NA
cdr3_aa: CASSPGRTKETQYF
cdr3_nt: TGCGCCAGCAGCCCAGGACGGACTAAAGAGACCCAGTACTTC

j_call: TRBJ2-6
d_call: NA
v_call: TRBV4-3
clone_size: NA
cdr3_aa: CASSQDSNRARPGANVLTF
cdr3_nt: TGCGCCAGCAGCCAAGATTCGAACAGGGCACGACCTGGGGCCAACGTCCTGACTTTC

j_call: TRBJ2-1
d_call: TRBD2
v_call: TRBV29-1
clone_size: NA
cdr3_aa: CSVEEASGRAYNEQFF
cdr3_nt: TGCAGCGTTGAAGAGGCTAGCGGGAGGGCCTACAATGAGCAGTTCTTC

j_call: TRBJ1-5
d_call: NA
v_call: TRBV21-1
clone_size: NA
cdr3_aa: CASSNSPPPQPQHF
cdr3_nt: TGTGCCAGCAGCAATTCCCCCCCTCCCCAGCCCCAGCATTTT